This T cell receptor (beta chain) was sequenced in a study of blood T cell repertoires in COVID-19 (dated by TCRdb to 2019 to 2021). In terms of the full investigation: Samples covering the acute and convalescent phases of COVID-19 were provided by collaborators in the United States, Italy and Spain. The prospective study material was composed of cDNA or gDNA derived from T cells, B-cell-depleted T cells, or PBMCs. Deeply sampled blood TCRbeta repertoires from subjects exposed to, actively infected with, or recovered from COVID-19 were included in the dataset. The repertoires were made available in a free public database intended to serve as a resource for research on the immune response to SARS-CoV-2. The samples were drawn from two sources: the first 160 participants of the ongoing ImmuneRACE study, and about 1,300 subjects contributed by 6 global collaborators. A de-identified subject ID, COVID-19 status, age in years and sex were almost always included in the sample metadata. Where available, HLA class I and class II types were obtained from metadata supplied by the sample provider rather than from assay-based typing. Results and caveats for the whole study, not just this receptor: Clinical and demographic metadata were provided uncurated, with the amount varying by source and participant.

The collaborating institutions used their own protocols to collect whole blood in K2EDTA tubes. For TCRbeta analysis, collaborator samples were shipped as frozen whole blood, as isolated PBMCs, or as DNA extracted from either sample type. The immunoSEQ Assay, a bias-controlled multiplex PCR, was used to amplify TCRbeta CDR3 regions from genomic DNA. The published analysis was carried out like this. Nucleated cell counts per sample were estimated from amplification of reference gene primers within the assay. Sequence reads were collapsed and filtered to measure the absolute abundance of every unique TCRbeta CDR3 rearrangement. For each sample, productive Simpson clonality was calculated as the square root of Simpson's diversity index across productive rearrangements. Entries here come from immuneACCESS through TCRdb and include only in-frame sequences with V and J called. Some clones fail to appear in such tables; in the studies checked, an unresolved V gene covers under half of the shortfall, and the cause of the remainder is unknown. D and trimming come from the DNA, and the V and J calls and clone size come from that table. This sample is represented by about 670,000 clones; 90% of them were singletons. Roughly 0.26% of the sample belongs to the ten largest clones.

V and J lose 5 bases and 8 bases, and a span of 15 bases separates them. The CDR3 has 13 amino acids, counting the end cysteine and phenylalanine. Only the CDR3 region is kept as DNA, spanning 39 bases read in frame from base 1. Note on this clone: Its antigen has not been determined. It has no much larger one-base neighbor in the sample; base qualities were not kept.

The sequenced material came from peripheral blood. The sequence is built from TRBV12-3 or TRBV12-4 and TRBJ1-1; a tentative D call is TRBD1 (6 bases match). This sequence was found in a woman under 30 with acute or convalescent COVID-19. The bases read TGTGCCAGCAGTCCCCCAGGGGCCCCCGAAGCTTTCTTT. This is translated as CASSPPGAPEAFF.